This T cell receptor (beta chain) was sequenced in a study of cytomegalovirus exposure and HLA in healthy donors. This clone showed up just a few times. Its antigen is currently unknown. Assay used: immunoSEQ multiplex PCR; TCRdb lists only in-frame clones, some missing. This sample has 120,000 or so clones, with approximately 89% found just once. Overall study findings and caveats: Cytomegalovirus-associated status was assigned to 164 TCR beta chains. Reportedly, cytomegalovirus status was diagnosed with high sensitivity and specificity. The majority of TCR sequences were rare, yet some public TCRs appeared in many donors.

V was pared by 4 bases and J by 7 bases, with 17 bases between. CDR1 and CDR2 from the germline V gene are SEHNR and FQNEAQ (reference sequence). The CDR3 is 14 amino acids. Sequencing was carried out using PBMCs. The chain couples TRBV7-9 to TRBJ2-7; TRBD2 is a possible D gene (7 bases). The TCR was taken from a man aged 18-30 years in good health and CMV-seronegative. Here the CDR3 reads CASSSAGARGEQYF. DNA for the CDR3: TGTGCCAGCAGCTCCGCGGGGGCGAGGGGGGAGCAGTACTTC. Looking up the rest from reference TRBV7-9 and TRBJ2-7 gives the full variable domain: DTGVSQNPRHKITKRGQNVTFRCDPISEHNRLYWYRQTLGQGPEFLTYFQNEAQLEKSRLLSDRFSAERPKGSFSTLEIQRTEQGDSAMYLCASSSAGARGEQYFGPGTRLTVT.